This T cell receptor beta chain was captured by sequencing in a study of OX40 agonist ivuxolimab in advanced cancers. The study, taken as a whole, reports: Normalized T-cell clonal expansion was also low in some nonresponders.

Trimming removed 4 bases from V and 1 base from J, with 16 bases in between. This CDR3 contains 16 residues. Germline CDR1 and CDR2: SGHAT and FQNNGV. TCRdb's table, derived via immunoSEQ multiplex PCR, lists solely in-frame clones and lacks some. Here the sample spans 40,000 or so clones, 80% to 90% being singletons. This clone is medium-sized by share. Its antigen is not known. The timepoints at which blood was sampled were baseline, cycle 4 day 1, and cycle 7 day 1. The V gene is TRBV11-2, the J gene TRBJ1-1; D gene ambiguous. The source material was CD4+ or CD8+ T cells sorted from blood, sampled in a trial of the OX40 agonist ivuxolimab. This clonotype originated in an adult with an advanced solid tumor such as melanoma, head and neck, liver or kidney cancer. The CDR3 coding sequence is TGTGCCAGCAGCTCTGCTGACGGCATTCAGAACACTGAAGCTTTCTTT. This gives the protein CASSSADGIQNTEAFF.